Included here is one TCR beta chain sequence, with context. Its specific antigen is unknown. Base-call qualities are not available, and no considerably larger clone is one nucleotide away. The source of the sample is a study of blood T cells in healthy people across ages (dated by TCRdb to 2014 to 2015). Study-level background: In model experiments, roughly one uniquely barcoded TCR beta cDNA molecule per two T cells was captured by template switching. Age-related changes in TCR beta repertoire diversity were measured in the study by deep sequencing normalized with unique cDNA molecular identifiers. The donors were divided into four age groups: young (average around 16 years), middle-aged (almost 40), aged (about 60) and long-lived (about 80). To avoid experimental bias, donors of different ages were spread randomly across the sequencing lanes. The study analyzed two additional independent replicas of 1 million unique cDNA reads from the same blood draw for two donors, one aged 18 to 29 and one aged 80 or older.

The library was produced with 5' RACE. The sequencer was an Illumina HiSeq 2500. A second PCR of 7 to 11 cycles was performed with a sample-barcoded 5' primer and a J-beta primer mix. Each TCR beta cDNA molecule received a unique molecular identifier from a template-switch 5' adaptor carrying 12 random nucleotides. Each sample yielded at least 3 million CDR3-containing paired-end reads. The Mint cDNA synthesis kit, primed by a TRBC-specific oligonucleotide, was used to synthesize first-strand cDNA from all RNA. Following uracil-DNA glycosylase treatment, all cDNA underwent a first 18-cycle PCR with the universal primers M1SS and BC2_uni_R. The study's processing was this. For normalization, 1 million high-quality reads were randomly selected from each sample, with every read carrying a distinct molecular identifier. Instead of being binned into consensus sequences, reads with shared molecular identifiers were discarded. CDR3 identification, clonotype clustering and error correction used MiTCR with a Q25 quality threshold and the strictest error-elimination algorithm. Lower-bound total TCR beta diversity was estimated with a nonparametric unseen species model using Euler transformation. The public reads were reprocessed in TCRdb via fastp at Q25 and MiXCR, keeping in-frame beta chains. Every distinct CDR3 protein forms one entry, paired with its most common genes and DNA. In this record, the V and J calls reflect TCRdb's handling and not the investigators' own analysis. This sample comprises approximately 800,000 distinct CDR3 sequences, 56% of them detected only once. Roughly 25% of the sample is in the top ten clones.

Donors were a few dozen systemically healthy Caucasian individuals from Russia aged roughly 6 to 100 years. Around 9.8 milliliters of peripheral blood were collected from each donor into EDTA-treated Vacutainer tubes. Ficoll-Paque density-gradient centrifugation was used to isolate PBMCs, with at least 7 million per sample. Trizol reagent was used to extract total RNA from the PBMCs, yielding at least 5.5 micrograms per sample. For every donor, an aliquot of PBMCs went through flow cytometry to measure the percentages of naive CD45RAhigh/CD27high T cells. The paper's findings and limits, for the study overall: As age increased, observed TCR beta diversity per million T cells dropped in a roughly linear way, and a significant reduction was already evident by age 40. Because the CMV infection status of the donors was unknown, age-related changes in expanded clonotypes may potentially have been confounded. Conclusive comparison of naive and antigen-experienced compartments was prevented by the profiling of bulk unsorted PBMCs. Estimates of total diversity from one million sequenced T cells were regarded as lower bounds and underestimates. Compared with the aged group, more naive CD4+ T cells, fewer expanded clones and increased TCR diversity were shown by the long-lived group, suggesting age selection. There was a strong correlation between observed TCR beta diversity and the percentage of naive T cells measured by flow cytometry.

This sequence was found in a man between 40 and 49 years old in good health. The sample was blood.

The CDR3 in this case is CASSRSETSTDTQYF. The nucleotide sequence is TGTGCCAGCAGCCGTAGCGAGACAAGCACAGATACGCAGTATTTT. The chain couples TRBV12-3 or TRBV12-4 to TRBJ2-3; 5 matching bases give a weak D call of TRBD2. The CDR3 holds 15 amino acids from the cysteine to the phenylalanine. Only CDR3 DNA is held: 45 bases, read in frame from base 1. Trimming at the junction amounts to 6 bases on V and 0 bases on J, and the germline ends lie 13 bases apart.